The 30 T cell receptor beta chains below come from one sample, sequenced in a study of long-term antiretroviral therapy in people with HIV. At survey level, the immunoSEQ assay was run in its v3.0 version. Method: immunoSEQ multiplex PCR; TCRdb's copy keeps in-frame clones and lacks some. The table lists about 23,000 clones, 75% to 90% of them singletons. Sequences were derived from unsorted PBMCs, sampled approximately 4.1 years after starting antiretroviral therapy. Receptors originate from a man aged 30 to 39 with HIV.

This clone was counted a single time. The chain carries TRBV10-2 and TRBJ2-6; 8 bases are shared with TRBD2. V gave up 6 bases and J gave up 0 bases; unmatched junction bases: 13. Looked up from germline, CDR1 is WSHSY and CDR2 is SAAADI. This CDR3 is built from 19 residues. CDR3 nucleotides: TGCGCCAGCAGCGACTTTGGGCGGGGGGCGATCTCTGGGGCCAACGTCCTGACTTTC. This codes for CASSDFGRGAISGANVLTF.

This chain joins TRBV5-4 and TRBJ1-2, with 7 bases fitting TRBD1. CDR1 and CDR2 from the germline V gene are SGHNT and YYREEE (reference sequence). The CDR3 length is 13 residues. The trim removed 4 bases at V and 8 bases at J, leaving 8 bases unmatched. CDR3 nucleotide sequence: TGTGCCAGCAGCCTCGGGACAGCCACGGGCTACACCTTC. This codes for CASSLGTATGYTF.

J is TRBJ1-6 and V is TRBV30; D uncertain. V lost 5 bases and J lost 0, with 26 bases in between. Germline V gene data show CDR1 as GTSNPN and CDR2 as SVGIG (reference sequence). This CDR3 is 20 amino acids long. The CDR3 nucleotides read TGTGCCTGGGACCCGAGTGTGCTCACGGCCCGAAGCTCCTATAATTCACCCCTCCACTTT. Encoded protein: CAWDPSVLTARSSYNSPLHF.

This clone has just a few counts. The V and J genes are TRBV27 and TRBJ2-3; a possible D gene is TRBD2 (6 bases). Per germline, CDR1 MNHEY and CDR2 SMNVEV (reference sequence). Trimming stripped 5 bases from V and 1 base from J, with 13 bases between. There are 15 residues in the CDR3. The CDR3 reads CASSPISGGTDTQYF. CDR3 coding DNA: TGTGCCAGCAGTCCGATCTCGGGGGGCACAGATACGCAGTATTTT.

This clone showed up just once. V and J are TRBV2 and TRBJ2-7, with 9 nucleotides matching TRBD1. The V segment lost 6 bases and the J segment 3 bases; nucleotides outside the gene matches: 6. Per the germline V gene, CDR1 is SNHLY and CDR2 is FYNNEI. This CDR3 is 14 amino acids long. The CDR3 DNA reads TGTGCCAGCAGATTTAAGGACAGGGGCTACGAGCAGTACTTC. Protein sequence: CASRFKDRGYEQYF.

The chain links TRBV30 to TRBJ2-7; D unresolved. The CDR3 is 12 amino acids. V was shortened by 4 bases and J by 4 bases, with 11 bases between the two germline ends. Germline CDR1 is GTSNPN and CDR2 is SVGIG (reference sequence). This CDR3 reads CAWTHSSYEQYF. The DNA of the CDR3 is TGTGCCTGGACCCATTCGTCATACGAGCAGTACTTC.

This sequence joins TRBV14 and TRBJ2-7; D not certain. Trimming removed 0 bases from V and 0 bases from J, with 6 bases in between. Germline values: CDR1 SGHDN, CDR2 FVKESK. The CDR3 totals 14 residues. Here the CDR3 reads CASSQDLSSYEQYF. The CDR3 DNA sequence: TGTGCCAGCAGCCAAGATCTGAGCTCCTACGAGCAGTACTTC.

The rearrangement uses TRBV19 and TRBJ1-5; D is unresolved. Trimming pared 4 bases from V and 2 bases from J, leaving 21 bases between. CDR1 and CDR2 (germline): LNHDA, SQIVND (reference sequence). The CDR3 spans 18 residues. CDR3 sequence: CASSKWGRREVRNQPQHF. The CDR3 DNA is TGTGCCAGTAGTAAGTGGGGTAGACGGGAGGTACGCAATCAGCCCCAGCATTTT.

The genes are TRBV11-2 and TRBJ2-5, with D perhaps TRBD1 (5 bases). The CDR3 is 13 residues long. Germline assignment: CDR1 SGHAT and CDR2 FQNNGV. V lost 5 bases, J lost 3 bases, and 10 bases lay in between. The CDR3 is CASSVDSEETQYF. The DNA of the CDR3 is TGTGCCAGCAGCGTTGACAGTGAAGAGACCCAGTACTTC.

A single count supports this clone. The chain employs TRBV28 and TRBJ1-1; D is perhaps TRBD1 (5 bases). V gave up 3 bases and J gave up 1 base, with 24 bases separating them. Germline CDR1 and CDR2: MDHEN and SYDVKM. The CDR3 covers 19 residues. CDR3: CASSFAPGTHPGGNTEAFF. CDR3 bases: TGTGCCAGCAGTTTCGCCCCTGGGACTCACCCCGGGGGGAACACTGAAGCTTTCTTT.

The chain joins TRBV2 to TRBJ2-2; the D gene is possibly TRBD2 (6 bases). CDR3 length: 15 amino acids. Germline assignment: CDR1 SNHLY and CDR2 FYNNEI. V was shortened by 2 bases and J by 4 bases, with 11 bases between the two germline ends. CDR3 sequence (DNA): TGTGCCAGCAGTGAACGCTCGGGGGTCACCGGGGAGCTGTTTTTT. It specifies CASSERSGVTGELFF. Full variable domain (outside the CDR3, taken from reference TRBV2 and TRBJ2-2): EPEVTQTPSHQVTQMGQEVILRCVPISNHLYFYWYRQILGQKVEFLVSFYNNEISEKSEIFDDQFSVERPDGSNFTLKIRSTKLEDSAMYFCASSERSGVTGELFFGEGSRLTVL.

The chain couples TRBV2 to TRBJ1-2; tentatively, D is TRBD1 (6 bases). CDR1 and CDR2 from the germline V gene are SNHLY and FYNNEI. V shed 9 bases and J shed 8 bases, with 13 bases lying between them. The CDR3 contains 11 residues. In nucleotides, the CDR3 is TGTGCCAGAGAACAGGGTCGAGGCTACACCTTC. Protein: CAREQGRGYTF. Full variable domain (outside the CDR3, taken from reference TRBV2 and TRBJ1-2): EPEVTQTPSHQVTQMGQEVILRCVPISNHLYFYWYRQILGQKVEFLVSFYNNEISEKSEIFDDQFSVERPDGSNFTLKIRSTKLEDSAMYFCAREQGRGYTFGSGTRLTVV.

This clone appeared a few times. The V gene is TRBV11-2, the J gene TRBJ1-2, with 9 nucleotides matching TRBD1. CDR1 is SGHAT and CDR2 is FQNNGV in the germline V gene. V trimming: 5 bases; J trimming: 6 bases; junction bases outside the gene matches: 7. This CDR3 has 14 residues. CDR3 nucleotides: TGTGCCAGCAGCCGAGGGACAGGGATTGATGGCTACACCTTC. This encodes CASSRGTGIDGYTF.

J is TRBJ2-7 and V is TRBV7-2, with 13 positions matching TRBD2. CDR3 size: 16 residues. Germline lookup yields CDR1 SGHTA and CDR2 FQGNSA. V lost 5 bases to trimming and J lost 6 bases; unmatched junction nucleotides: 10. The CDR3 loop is CASSRTSGSSPSEQYF. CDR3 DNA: TGTGCCAGCAGCCGGACTAGCGGGAGCAGTCCTTCCGAGCAGTACTTC.

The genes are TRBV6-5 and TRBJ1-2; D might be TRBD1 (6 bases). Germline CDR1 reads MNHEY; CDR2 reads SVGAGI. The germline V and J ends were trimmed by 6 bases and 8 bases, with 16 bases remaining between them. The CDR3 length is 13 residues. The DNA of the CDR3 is TGTGCCAGCAGCAAACGGACAGTCGGGGGCTACACCTTC. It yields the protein CASSKRTVGGYTF.

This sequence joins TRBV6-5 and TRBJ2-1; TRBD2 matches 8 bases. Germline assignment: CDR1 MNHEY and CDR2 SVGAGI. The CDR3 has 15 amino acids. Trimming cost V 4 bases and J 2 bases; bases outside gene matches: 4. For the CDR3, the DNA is TGTGCCAGCAGTTGGACGGGAGGGACCTACAATGAGCAGTTCTTC. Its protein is CASSWTGGTYNEQFF.

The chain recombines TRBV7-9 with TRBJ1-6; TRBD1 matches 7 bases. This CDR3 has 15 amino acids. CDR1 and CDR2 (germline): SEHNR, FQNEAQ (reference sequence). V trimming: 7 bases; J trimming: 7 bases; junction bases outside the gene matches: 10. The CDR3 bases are TGTGCCAGCACCCCTCTGGGACAGACGAATTCACCCCTCCACTTT. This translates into CASTPLGQTNSPLHF.

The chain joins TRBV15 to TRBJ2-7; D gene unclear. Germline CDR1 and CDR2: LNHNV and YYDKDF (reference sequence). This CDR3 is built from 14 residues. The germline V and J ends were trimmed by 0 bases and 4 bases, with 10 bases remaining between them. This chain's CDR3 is CATSRDSTGYEQYF. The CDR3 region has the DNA TGTGCCACCAGCAGAGATAGCACCGGATACGAGCAGTACTTC.

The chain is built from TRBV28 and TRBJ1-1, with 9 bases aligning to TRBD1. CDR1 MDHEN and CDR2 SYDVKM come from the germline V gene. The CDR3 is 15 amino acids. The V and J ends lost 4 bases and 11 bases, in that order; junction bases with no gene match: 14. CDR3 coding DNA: TGTGCCAGCAGTTCCAATACAGGGGGCGGTGGAAGGGCTTTCTTT. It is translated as CASSSNTGGGGRAFF.

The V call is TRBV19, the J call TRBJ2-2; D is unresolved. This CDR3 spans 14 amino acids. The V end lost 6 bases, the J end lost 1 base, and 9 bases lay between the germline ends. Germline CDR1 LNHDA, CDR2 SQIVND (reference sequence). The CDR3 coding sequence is TGTGCCAGTAGGGCAGCTAGGAACACCGGGGAGCTGTTTTTT. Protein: CASRAARNTGELFF.

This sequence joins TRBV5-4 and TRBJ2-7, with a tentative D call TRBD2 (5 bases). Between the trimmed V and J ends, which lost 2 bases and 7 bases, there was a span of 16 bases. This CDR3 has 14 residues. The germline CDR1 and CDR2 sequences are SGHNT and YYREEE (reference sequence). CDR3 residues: CASSLESSPGEQYF. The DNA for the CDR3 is TGTGCCAGCAGCTTAGAGTCTAGCCCGGGGGAGCAGTACTTC.

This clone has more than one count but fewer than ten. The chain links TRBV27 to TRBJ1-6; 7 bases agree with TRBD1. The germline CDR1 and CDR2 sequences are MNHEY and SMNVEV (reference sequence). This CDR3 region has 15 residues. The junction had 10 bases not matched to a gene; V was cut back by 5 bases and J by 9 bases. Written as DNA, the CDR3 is TGTGCCAGCAGTCGTGTCACAGGGGCAGGTTCACCCCTCCACTTT. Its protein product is CASSRVTGAGSPLHF.

For the CDR3, the DNA is TGTGCCAGCAGCTTAAGGTTTGGGACAGGGGGACTCTACGAGCAGTACTTC. This sequence encodes CASSLRFGTGGLYEQYF. The rearrangement uses TRBV7-9 and TRBJ2-7, with 11 bases identical to TRBD1. The CDR3 runs 17 residues. Germline CDR1 SEHNR, CDR2 FQNEAQ (reference sequence). With V trimmed by 2 bases and J by 3 bases, 9 bases remained unmatched.

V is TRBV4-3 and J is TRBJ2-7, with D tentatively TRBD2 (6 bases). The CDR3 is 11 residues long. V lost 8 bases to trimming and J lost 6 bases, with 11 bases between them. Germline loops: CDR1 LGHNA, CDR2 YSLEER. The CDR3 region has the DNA TGCGCCAGCGGATCGGGAGTCGAGCAGTACTTC. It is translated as CASGSGVEQYF.

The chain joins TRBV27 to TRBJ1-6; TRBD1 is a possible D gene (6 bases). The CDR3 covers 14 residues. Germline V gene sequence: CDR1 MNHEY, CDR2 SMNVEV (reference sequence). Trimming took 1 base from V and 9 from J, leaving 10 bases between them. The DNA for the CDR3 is TGTGCCAGCAGTTTATTGCGGGGGCCTTCACCCCTCCACTTT. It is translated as CASSLLRGPSPLHF.

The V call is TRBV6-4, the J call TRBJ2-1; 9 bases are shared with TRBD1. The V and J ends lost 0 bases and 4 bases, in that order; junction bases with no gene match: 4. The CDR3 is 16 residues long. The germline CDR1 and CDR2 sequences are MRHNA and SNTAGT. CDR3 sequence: CASSDSPTGGYNEQFF. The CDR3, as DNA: TGTGCCAGCAGTGACTCCCCGACAGGGGGGTACAATGAGCAGTTCTTC.

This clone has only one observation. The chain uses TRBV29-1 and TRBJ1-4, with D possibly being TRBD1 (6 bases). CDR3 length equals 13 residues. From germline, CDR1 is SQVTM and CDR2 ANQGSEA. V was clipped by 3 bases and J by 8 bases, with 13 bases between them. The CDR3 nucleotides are TGCAGCGTTGATGTGAGGGGGGACGAAAAACTGTTTTTT. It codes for CSVDVRGDEKLFF.

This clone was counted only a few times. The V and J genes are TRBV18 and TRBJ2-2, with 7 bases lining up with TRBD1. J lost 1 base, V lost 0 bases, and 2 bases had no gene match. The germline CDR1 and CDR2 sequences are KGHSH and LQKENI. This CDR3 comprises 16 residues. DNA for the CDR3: TGTGCCAGCTCACCACCTGGGACAGTGAACACCGGGGAGCTGTTTTTT. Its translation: CASSPPGTVNTGELFF.

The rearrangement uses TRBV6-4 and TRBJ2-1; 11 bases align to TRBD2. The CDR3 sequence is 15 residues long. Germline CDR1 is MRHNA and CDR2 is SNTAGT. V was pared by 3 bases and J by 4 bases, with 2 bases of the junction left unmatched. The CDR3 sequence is CASSDRLAGYNEQFF. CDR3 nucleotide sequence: TGTGCCAGCAGTGATAGACTAGCGGGATACAATGAGCAGTTCTTC.

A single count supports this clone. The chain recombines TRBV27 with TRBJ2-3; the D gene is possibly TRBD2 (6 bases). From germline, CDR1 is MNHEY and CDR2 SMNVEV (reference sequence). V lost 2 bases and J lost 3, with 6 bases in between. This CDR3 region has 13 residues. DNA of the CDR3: TGTGCCAGCAGTTTAGGGAGGACAGATACGCAGTATTTT. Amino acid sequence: CASSLGRTDTQYF.